This entry lists 11 T cell receptor beta chains sequenced from one sample in a study of OX40 agonist ivuxolimab in advanced cancers. The data were produced by immunoSEQ multiplex PCR, yet TCRdb's version contains in-frame clones alone and is incomplete. The repertoire holds 45,000 to 65,000 clones, with approximately 79% as singletons. This material consisted of CD4+ or CD8+ T cells sorted from blood, taken in a trial of the OX40 agonist ivuxolimab. All receptors derive from an adult with an advanced solid tumor such as melanoma, head and neck, liver or kidney cancer.

CDR3 DNA sequence: TGTGCCAGCAGCCGGGGACTAGCGGGAGGGCTGTACGAGCAGTACTTC. Residues: CASSRGLAGGLYEQYF. J is TRBJ2-7 and V is TRBV7-9, with 16 positions matching TRBD2. The length of the CDR3 is 16 residues. The junction had 5 bases not matched to a gene; V was cut back by 5 bases and J by 4 bases. Germline loops: CDR1 SEHNR, CDR2 FQNEAQ (reference sequence).

The CDR3: CASNRPEGEQYF. The CDR3 coding sequence is TGTGCCAGCAACCGCCCCGAGGGTGAGCAGTACTTC. The rearrangement links TRBV6-5 to TRBJ2-7; a possible D gene is TRBD2 (5 bases). The CDR3 covers 12 residues. Trimming cost V 7 bases and J 7 bases, with 14 bases left between them. CDR1 is MNHEY, CDR2 SVGAGI, per germline.

The chain links TRBV7-9 to TRBJ2-1; 15 bases fit TRBD2. The V and J ends lost 4 bases and 9 bases, in that order; junction bases with no gene match: 10. Germline-derived CDR1 and CDR2 are SEHNR and FQNEAQ (reference sequence). The CDR3 loop spans 17 amino acids. CDR3 amino acids: CASSSPGLAGGGGEQFF. CDR3 bases: TGTGCCAGCAGCTCACCGGGACTAGCGGGAGGCGGAGGTGAGCAGTTCTTC.

This clone appeared once. The chain is built from TRBV7-2 and TRBJ2-5; 9 bases line up with TRBD1. The J call may be in error: the DNA end matches TRBJ2-7 better. Per the germline V gene, CDR1 is SGHTA and CDR2 is FQGNSA. CDR3 length: 14 amino acids. The CDR3 here is CASSLQGAGSEQYF. The CDR3 coding sequence is TGTGCCAGCAGTTTACAGGGGGCAGGAAGCGAGCAGTACTTC.

The table lists this clone with a count of one. The DNA for the CDR3 is TGCGCCAGCTCACCTGGGGAGGGTCAGCCCCAGCATTTT. Translated, it gives CASSPGEGQPQHF. The rearrangement uses TRBV4-1 and TRBJ1-5, with D uncertain. Looked up from germline, CDR1 is MGHRA and CDR2 is YSYEKL. V lost 8 bases and J 6 bases, leaving 14 bases between the germline ends. The length of the CDR3 is 13 residues.

V usage is TRBV6-6 and J usage is TRBJ1-4; D uncertain. Germline CDR1 is MNHNY and CDR2 is SVGAGI (reference sequence). Trimming shortened V by 5 bases and J by 8 bases, and 18 bases separated the two germline ends. CDR3 length equals 15 residues. The CDR3 here is CASSGGPTRREKLFF. The CDR3 nucleotides are TGTGCCAGCAGTGGAGGACCCACAAGGCGGGAAAAACTGTTTTTT.

The rearrangement uses TRBV6-6 and TRBJ2-5; D unclear. The length of the CDR3 is 11 residues. Trimming took 2 bases from V and 5 from J, leaving 3 bases between them. CDR1 and CDR2 (germline): MNHNY, SVGAGI (reference sequence). Here the CDR3 reads CASSYVETQYF. CDR3 DNA sequence: TGTGCCAGCAGTTACGTGGAGACCCAGTACTTC.

The chain combines TRBV4-1 with TRBJ2-3; D is unclear. Germline lookup yields CDR1 MGHRA and CDR2 YSYEKL. There are 14 residues in the CDR3. V lost 4 bases, J lost 8 bases, and 16 bases lay in between. The CDR3 spells CASSLETVIGTQYF. The DNA of the CDR3 is TGCGCCAGCAGCCTTGAGACTGTCATCGGTACGCAGTATTTT.

The chain has TRBV7-4 and TRBJ1-6; D possibly corresponds to TRBD1 (5 bases). Germline V lookup: CDR1 SGHVT, CDR2 SQSDAQ. With 1 base removed from V and 9 bases from J, the gap between germline ends came to 13 bases. This CDR3 spans 15 amino acids. CDR3 in amino acids: CASSLVSQGGSPLHF. As DNA, the CDR3 is TGTGCCAGCAGCTTAGTGTCTCAGGGAGGTTCACCCCTCCACTTT.

The chain has TRBV7-8 and TRBJ1-3, with a tentative D call TRBD1 (5 bases). Germline V gene data show CDR1 as SGHVS and CDR2 as FQNEAQ. The CDR3 sequence is 16 residues long. Trimming stripped 2 bases from V and 3 bases from J, with 14 bases between. The DNA of the CDR3 is TGTGCCAGCAGCTTATCGGCAGGGAGTTTTGGAAACACCATATATTTT. Protein product: CASSLSAGSFGNTIYF.

The V gene is TRBV18, the J gene TRBJ2-1; D unresolved. Germline-derived CDR1 and CDR2 are KGHSH and LQKENI. The V end was cut by 2 bases, the J end by 7 bases, with 18 bases between. The CDR3 length is 16 residues. As DNA, the CDR3 is TGTGCCAGCTCACCAACGAAGGTTGGTCCCCCGAATGAGCAGTTCTTC. Protein: CASSPTKVGPPNEQFF.